This T cell receptor beta chain derives from a study of cytomegalovirus exposure and HLA in healthy donors. Regarding the study as a whole: A later analysis appeared to link common viral pathogens to several of the most significant clusters. The HLA-A and HLA-B alleles of most subjects were reportedly predicted accurately from TCR beta sequences. The CMV antigen specificity of a few CMV-associated chains was confirmed through in vitro analysis. Among TCR beta chains, those listed as cytomegalovirus-associated numbered roughly 150.

PCR employed 60 Vbeta and 13 Jbeta primers. The table came from immunoSEQ multiplex PCR; TCRdb's copy has only in-frame clones and leaves some out. Among about 160,000 clones listed, roughly 80% were seen once. Germline V gives CDR1 MNHEY, CDR2 SMNVEV (reference sequence). The CDR3 contains 13 residues. V lost 3 bases to trimming and J lost 4 bases, with 10 bases between them. This clone was picked up a small number of times. Its antigen is not identified. Other DNA sequences within the sample encode an identical CDR3. The specimen was PBMCs. The rearrangement uses TRBV27 and TRBJ2-7; TRBD1 is a possible D gene (5 bases). This sequence was found in a male donor in good health and CMV-seropositive. DNA of the CDR3: TGTGCCAGCAGTTTCCACCACAGGTACGAGCAGTACTTC. Its translation: CASSFHHRYEQYF.